The 5 T cell receptor beta chains given below trace back to one sample, sequenced in a study of shared clonotypes between healthy human individuals. Produced via immunoSEQ multiplex PCR; TCRdb's table is partial and in-frame only. Of millions of clones listed, 85% to 95% are singletons. The sequenced material came from naive CD4+ T cells sorted from blood. Stated subset: CD45RA+ positively selected. These receptors originate from a man between 18 and 29 years old in good health.

The V call is TRBV6-1, the J call TRBJ2-1, with TRBD2 matching over 12 bases. This CDR3 comprises 15 residues. The V gene end was trimmed by 2 bases and the J gene end by 4 bases; junction bases not matched to a gene: 0. CDR1 is MNHNS and CDR2 is SASEGT in the germline V gene. The CDR3 DNA sequence: TGTGCCAGCAGTGAACTAGCGGGGGGGTACAATGAGCAGTTCTTC. This encodes CASSELAGGYNEQFF.

The CDR3 nucleotides read TGCGCCAGCAGTGATCCGGGGGATGGGCAGCCCCAGCATTTT. This codes for CASSDPGDGQPQHF. V and J are TRBV10-2 and TRBJ1-5; D possibly corresponds to TRBD1 (5 bases). Trimming pared 3 bases from V and 7 bases from J, leaving 13 bases between. This CDR3 region has 14 residues. Looked up from germline, CDR1 is WSHSY and CDR2 is SAAADI.

The CDR3 here is CAISGGQGAGKTQYF. The CDR3 DNA follows: TGTGCCATCAGTGGGGGTCAGGGGGCTGGAAAGACCCAGTACTTC. This rearrangement joins TRBV10-3 to TRBJ2-5; TRBD1 matches at 8 bases. Germline assignment: CDR1 ENHRY and CDR2 SYGVKD. Trimming cost V 4 bases and J 6 bases; bases outside gene matches: 10. The CDR3 runs to 15 residues.

The chain recombines TRBV18 with TRBJ1-6; no clear D gene. From germline, CDR1 is KGHSH and CDR2 LQKENI. The CDR3 has 16 residues. V was cut by 3 bases and J by 6 bases, with 15 bases left in between. The chain's CDR3 is CASSPALGSFNSPLHF. The CDR3 coding sequence is TGTGCCAGCTCACCCGCGTTGGGGAGCTTTAATTCACCCCTCCACTTT.

The chain employs TRBV6-4 and TRBJ2-7; TRBD2 is a possible D gene (6 bases). Germline lookup yields CDR1 MRHNA and CDR2 SNTAGT. Trimming stripped 5 bases from V and 7 bases from J, with 18 bases between. The CDR3 has 14 amino acids. The CDR3, as DNA: TGTGCCAGCAGTCGTCTACCCGGGGGTGCGGAGCAGTACTTC. As protein: CASSRLPGGAEQYF.